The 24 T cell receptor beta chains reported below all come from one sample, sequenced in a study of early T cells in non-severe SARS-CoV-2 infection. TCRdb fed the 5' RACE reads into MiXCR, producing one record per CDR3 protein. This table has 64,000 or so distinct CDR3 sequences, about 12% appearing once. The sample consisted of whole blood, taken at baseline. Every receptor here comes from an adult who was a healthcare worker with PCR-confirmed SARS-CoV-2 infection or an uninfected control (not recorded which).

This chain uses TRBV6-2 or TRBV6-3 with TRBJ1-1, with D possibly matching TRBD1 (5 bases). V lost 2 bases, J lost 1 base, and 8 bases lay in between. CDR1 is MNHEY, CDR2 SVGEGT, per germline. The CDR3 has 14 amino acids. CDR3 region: CASSYVTGNTEAFF. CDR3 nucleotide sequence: TGTGCCAGCAGTTACGTCACAGGGAACACTGAAGCTTTCTTT.

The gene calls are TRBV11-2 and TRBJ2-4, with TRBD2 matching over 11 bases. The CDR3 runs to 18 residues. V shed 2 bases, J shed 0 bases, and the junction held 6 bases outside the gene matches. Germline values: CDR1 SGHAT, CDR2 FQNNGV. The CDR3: CASSLLAGGLLAKNIQYF. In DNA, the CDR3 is TGTGCCAGCAGCTTATTAGCGGGAGGGTTGCTAGCCAAAAACATTCAGTACTTC.

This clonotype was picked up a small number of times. The chain's CDR3 is CASSRDRLATYEQYF. The CDR3 region has the DNA TGTGCCAGTTCCCGCGACAGGTTGGCCACCTACGAGCAGTACTTC. This chain connects TRBV19 to TRBJ2-7; perhaps TRBD1 as D (6 bases). The CDR3 covers 15 residues. The V gene's germline CDR1 is LNHDA and CDR2 SQIVND (reference sequence). Trimming removed 8 bases at V and 2 bases at J, with 19 bases between.

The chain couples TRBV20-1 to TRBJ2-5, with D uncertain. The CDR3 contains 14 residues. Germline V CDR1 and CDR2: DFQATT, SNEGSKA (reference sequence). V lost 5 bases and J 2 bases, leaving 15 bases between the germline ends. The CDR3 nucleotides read TGCAGTGCTTCCGAAACGCGGTTTCAAGAGACCCAGTACTTC. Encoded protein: CSASETRFQETQYF.

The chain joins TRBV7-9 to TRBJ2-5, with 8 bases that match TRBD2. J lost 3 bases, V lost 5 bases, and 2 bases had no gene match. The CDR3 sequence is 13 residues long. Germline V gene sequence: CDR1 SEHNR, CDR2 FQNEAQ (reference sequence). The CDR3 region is CASSLTSEETQYF. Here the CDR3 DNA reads TGTGCCAGCAGCCTGACTAGCGAAGAGACCCAGTACTTC.

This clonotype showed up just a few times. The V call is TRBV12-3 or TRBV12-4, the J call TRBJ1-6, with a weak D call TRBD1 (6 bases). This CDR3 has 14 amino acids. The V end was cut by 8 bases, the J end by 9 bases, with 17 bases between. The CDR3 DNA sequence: TGTGCCAGCCTGTGGGGGCCACCTACTTCACCCCTCCACTTT. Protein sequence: CASLWGPPTSPLHF.

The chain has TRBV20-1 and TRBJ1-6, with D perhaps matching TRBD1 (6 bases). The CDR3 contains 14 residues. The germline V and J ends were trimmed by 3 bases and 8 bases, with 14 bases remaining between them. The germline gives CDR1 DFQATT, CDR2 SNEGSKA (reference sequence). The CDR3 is CSASRGGRDSPLHF. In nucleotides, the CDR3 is TGCAGTGCTAGTCGAGGGGGGAGGGATTCACCCCTCCACTTT.

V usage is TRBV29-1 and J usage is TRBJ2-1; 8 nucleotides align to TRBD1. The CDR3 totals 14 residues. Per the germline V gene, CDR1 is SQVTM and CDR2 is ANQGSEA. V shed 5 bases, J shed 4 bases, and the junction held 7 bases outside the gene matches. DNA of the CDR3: TGCAGCGTTAGTGGGGGACAGGAATACAATGAGCAGTTCTTC. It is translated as CSVSGGQEYNEQFF.

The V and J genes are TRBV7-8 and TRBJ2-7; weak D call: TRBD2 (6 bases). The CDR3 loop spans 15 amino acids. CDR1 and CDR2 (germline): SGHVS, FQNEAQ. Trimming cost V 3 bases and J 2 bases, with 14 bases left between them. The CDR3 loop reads CASSLKTGAAYEQYF. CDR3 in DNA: TGTGCCAGCAGCTTGAAGACGGGAGCTGCCTACGAGCAGTACTTC.

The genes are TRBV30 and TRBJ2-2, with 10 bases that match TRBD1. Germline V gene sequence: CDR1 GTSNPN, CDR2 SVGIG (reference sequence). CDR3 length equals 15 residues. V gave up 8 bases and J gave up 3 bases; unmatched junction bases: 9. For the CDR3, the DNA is TGTGCCGGGTCGACAGGGGGCTGGGACACCGGGGAGCTGTTTTTT. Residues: CAGSTGGWDTGELFF.

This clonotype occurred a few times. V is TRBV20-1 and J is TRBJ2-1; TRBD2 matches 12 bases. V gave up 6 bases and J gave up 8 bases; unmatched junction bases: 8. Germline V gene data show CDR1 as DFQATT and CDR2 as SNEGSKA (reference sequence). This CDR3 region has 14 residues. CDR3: CSAPTSGSFHEQFF. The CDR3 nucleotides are TGCAGTGCACCGACTAGCGGGAGTTTCCATGAGCAGTTCTTC.

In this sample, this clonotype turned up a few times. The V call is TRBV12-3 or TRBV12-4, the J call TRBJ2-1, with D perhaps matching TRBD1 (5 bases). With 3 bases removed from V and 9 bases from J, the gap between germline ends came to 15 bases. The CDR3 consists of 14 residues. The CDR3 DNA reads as TGTGCCAGCAGTTTTCAGCAGGGAAGGGCTGAGCAGTTCTTC. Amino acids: CASSFQQGRAEQFF.

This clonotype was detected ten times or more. Here the CDR3 reads CASSLGTGSTDTQYF. The CDR3 region has the DNA TGTGCCAGCAGCTTAGGGACAGGGAGCACAGATACGCAGTATTTT. The chain recombines TRBV7-6 with TRBJ2-3; 8 positions agree with TRBD1. With 1 base clipped from V and 0 bases from J, the junction kept 0 bases outside the gene matches. Germline CDR1 SGHVS, CDR2 FNYEAQ. This CDR3 has 15 residues.

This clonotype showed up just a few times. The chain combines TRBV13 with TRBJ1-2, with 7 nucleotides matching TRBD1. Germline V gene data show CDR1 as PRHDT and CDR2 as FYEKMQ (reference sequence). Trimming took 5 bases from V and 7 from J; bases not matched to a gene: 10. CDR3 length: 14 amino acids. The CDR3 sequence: CASSLGQAIGGYTF. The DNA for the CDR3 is TGTGCCAGCAGCCTTGGACAGGCTATCGGTGGCTACACCTTC. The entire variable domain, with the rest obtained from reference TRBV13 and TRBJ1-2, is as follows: AAGVIQSPRHLIKEKRETATLKCYPIPRHDTVYWYQQGPGQDPQFLISFYEKMQSDKGSIPDRFSAQQFSDYHSELNMSSLELGDSALYFCASSLGQAIGGYTFGSGTRLTVV.

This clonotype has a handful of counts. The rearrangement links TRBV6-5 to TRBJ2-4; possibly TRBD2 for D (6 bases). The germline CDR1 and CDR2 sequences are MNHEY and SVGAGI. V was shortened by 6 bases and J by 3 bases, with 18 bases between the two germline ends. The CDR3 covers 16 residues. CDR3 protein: CASRLTSLGDKNIQYF. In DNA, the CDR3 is TGTGCCAGCAGACTGACTAGTCTTGGGGACAAAAACATTCAGTACTTC.

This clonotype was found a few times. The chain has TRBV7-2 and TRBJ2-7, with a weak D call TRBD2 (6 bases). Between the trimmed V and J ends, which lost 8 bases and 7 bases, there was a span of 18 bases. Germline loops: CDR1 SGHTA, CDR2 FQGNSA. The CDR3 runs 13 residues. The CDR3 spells CASGGAGPGEQYF. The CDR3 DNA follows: TGTGCCAGCGGAGGGGCAGGCCCGGGGGAGCAGTACTTC.

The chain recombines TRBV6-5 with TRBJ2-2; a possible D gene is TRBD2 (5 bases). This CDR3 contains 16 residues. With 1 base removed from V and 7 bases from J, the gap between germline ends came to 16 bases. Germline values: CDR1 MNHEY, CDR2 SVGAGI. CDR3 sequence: CASSYWAGDEGGELFF. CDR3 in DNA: TGTGCCAGCAGTTACTGGGCCGGGGATGAGGGCGGGGAGCTGTTTTTT.

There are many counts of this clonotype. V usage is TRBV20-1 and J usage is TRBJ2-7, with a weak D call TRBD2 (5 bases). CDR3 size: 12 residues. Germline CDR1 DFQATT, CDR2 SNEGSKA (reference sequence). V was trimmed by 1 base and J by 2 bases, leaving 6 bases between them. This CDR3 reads CSARGRAYEQYF. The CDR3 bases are TGCAGTGCTAGAGGGCGGGCCTACGAGCAGTACTTC.

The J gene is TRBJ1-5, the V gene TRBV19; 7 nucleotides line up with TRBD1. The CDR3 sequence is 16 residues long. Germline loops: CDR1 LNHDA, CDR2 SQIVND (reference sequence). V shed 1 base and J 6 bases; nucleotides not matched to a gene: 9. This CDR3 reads CASSIVTGEIAQPQHF. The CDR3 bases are TGTGCCAGTAGTATAGTAACAGGGGAAATAGCTCAGCCCCAGCATTTT.

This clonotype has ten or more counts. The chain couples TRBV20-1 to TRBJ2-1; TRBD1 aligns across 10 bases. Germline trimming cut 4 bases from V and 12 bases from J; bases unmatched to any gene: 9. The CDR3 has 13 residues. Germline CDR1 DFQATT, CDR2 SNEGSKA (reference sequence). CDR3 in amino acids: CSANPGQGKGQFF. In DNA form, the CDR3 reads TGCAGTGCTAACCCGGGACAGGGGAAGGGGCAGTTCTTC.

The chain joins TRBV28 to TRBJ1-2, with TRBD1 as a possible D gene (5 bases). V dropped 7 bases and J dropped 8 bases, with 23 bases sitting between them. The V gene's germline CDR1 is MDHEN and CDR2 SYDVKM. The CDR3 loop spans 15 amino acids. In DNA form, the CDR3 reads TGTGCCAGCACTCCCGCCGGGACCGGAGCAGCAGGCTACACCTTC. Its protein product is CASTPAGTGAAGYTF.

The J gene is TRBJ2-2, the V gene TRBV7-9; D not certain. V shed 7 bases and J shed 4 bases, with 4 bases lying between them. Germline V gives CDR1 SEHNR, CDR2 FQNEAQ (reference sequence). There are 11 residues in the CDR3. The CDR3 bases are TGTGCCAGCAAGGTCACCGGGGAGCTGTTTTTT. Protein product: CASKVTGELFF.

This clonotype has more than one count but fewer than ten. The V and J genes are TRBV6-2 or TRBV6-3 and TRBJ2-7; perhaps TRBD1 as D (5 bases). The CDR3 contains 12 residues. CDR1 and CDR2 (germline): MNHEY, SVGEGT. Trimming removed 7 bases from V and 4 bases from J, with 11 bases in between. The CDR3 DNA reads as TGTGCCAGCACCGACAGTCGGTACGAGCAGTACTTC. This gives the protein CASTDSRYEQYF.

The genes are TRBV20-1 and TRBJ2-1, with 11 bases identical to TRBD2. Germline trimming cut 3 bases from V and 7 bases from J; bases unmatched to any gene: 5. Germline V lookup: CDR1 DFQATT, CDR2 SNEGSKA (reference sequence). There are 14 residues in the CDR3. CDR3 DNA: TGCAGTGCTAGGAAGACTAGCGGGAATAATGAGCAGTTCTTC. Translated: CSARKTSGNNEQFF.